The 12 T cell receptor beta chains listed next were all sequenced from one sample in a study of cytomegalovirus exposure and HLA in healthy donors. Profiled with immunoSEQ multiplex PCR; TCRdb holds only in-frame clones, not every one. The sample includes around 110,000 clones, about 87% seen only once; the top ten take 1.5% to 2%. Material: PBMCs. Receptors originate from a woman aged 18 to 35 in good health and CMV-seropositive.

The rearrangement links TRBV19 to TRBJ2-1, with 7 nucleotides matching TRBD1. Per germline, CDR1 LNHDA and CDR2 SQIVND (reference sequence). This CDR3 is built from 13 residues. V shed 6 bases and J 8 bases; nucleotides not matched to a gene: 7. CDR3 nucleotide sequence: TGTGCCAGTAGCTTGACAGGGACGGATGAGCAGTTCTTC. Protein: CASSLTGTDEQFF.

A note on this clone: Other DNA sequences within the sample encode an identical CDR3. This rearrangement joins TRBV28 to TRBJ1-5; the match to TRBD1 covers 9 bases. Per germline, CDR1 MDHEN and CDR2 SYDVKM. This CDR3 spans 13 amino acids. Germline trimming cut 5 bases from V and 6 bases from J; bases unmatched to any gene: 2. The CDR3 protein is CASSRQGGQPQHF. CDR3 coding DNA: TGTGCCAGCAGTCGACAGGGGGGTCAGCCCCAGCATTTT.

The chain combines TRBV2 with TRBJ2-3; TRBD1 matches at 9 bases. Trimming cost V 4 bases and J 4 bases; bases outside gene matches: 12. The CDR3 runs 17 residues. Germline V lookup: CDR1 SNHLY, CDR2 FYNNEI. DNA for the CDR3: TGTGCCAGCAGTGTAGAACAGGCAGGGGACAGGGCAGATACGCAGTATTTT. It codes for CASSVEQAGDRADTQYF.

The CDR3 DNA reads TGTGCCAGTCGAGGTTCCGACAGGGGGCATCAGCCCCAGCATTTT. Amino acid sequence: CASRGSDRGHQPQHF. The chain carries TRBV19 and TRBJ1-5, with 10 bases lining up with TRBD1. CDR1 is LNHDA, CDR2 SQIVND, per germline (reference sequence). Trimming cost V 8 bases and J 5 bases; bases outside gene matches: 9. The CDR3 contains 15 residues. Based on the CDR3 plus reference TRBV19 and TRBJ1-5, the full variable domain is DGGITQSPKYLFRKEGQNVTLSCEQNLNHDAMYWYRQDPGQGLRLIYYSQIVNDFQKGDIAEGYSVSREKKESFPLTVTSAQKNPTAFYLCASRGSDRGHQPQHFGDGTRLSIL.

The chain joins TRBV27 to TRBJ2-5; TRBD1 matches at 9 bases. Germline-derived CDR1 and CDR2 are MNHEY and SMNVEV (reference sequence). CDR3 length: 14 residues. J gave up 12 bases and V 4 bases, and 12 bases lay outside the gene matches. CDR3 region: CASSSDRGGRHEYF. The CDR3 coding sequence is TGTGCCAGCAGTTCGGACAGGGGAGGACGACATGAGTACTTC.

Only a few counts were recorded for this clone. V gene TRBV5-6 combines with J gene TRBJ2-7; possible D gene TRBD1, 5 bases. Trimming stripped 2 bases from V and 4 bases from J, with 13 bases between. The germline CDR1 and CDR2 sequences are SGHDT and YYEEEE. This CDR3 is built from 14 residues. CDR3 amino acids: CASSFPGQPYEQYF. CDR3 DNA: TGTGCCAGCAGCTTCCCCGGACAACCTTACGAGCAGTACTTC.

J is TRBJ2-2 and V is TRBV27; 8 bases agree with TRBD1. This CDR3 is built from 18 residues. The trim removed 6 bases at V and 5 bases at J, leaving 17 bases unmatched. Germline CDR1 and CDR2: MNHEY and SMNVEV (reference sequence). The CDR3 sequence: CASSLKAPGDRKTGELFF. DNA for the CDR3: TGTGCCAGCAGCCTTAAGGCCCCCGGGGACAGGAAAACCGGGGAGCTGTTTTTT.

The chain combines TRBV10-2 with TRBJ2-7; the D is unclear. Trimming removed 3 bases from V and 0 bases from J, with 3 bases in between. This CDR3 has 12 amino acids. Germline CDR1 reads WSHSY; CDR2 reads SAAADI. In DNA form, the CDR3 reads TGCGCCAGCAGTGAATACTCCTACGAGCAGTACTTC. It is translated as CASSEYSYEQYF.

The V and J genes are TRBV5-1 and TRBJ2-2, with a tentative D call TRBD1 (6 bases). Deletions cut 4 bases from V and 0 bases from J, with 10 bases between. From germline, CDR1 is SGHRS and CDR2 YFSETQ. This CDR3 spans 15 amino acids. CDR3 in amino acids: CASSIRQANTGELFF. In DNA form, the CDR3 reads TGCGCCAGCAGCATTCGACAGGCGAACACCGGGGAGCTGTTTTTT.

This clone was observed a few times. V usage is TRBV5-6 and J usage is TRBJ1-5, with D maybe TRBD1 (6 bases). The length of the CDR3 is 15 residues. Trimming cost V 2 bases and J 0 bases, with 9 bases left between them. Germline CDR1 reads SGHDT; CDR2 reads YYEEEE. Here the CDR3 reads CASSFGQYSNQPQHF. DNA of the CDR3: TGTGCCAGCAGCTTCGGACAGTATAGCAATCAGCCCCAGCATTTT.

This clone was observed a single time. V and J are TRBV9 and TRBJ2-2; 8 bases are shared with TRBD2. The CDR3 spans 15 residues. J gave up 3 bases and V 6 bases, and 7 bases lay outside the gene matches. Germline V gene data show CDR1 as SGDLS and CDR2 as YYNGEE. The CDR3 DNA follows: TGTGCCAGCAATGATGGACTAGCAGACACCGGGGAGCTGTTTTTT. Its translation is CASNDGLADTGELFF.

The gene calls are TRBV5-1 and TRBJ2-2; D possibly corresponds to TRBD1 (6 bases). This CDR3 has 14 amino acids. Trimming cost V 3 bases and J 1 base, with 7 bases left between them. Germline V CDR1 and CDR2: SGHRS, YFSETQ. The CDR3 sequence is CASSWGQNTGELFF. Written as DNA, the CDR3 is TGCGCCAGCAGCTGGGGACAGAACACCGGGGAGCTGTTTTTT.